This TCR beta chain was sequenced in a study of T cells in Graves' hyperthyroidism and ophthalmopathy. Template material for amplifying TCR beta CDR3 regions consisted of RNA transcripts. The TCR CDR3 first-round RT-PCR relied on the HTBI primer set. TCRdb passed the multiplex PCR reads through MiXCR, listing each CDR3 protein once. Here the sample spans about 520,000 distinct CDR3 sequences, roughly 20% being singletons. Trimming removed 5 bases from V and 7 bases from J; junction bases left unmatched: 4. Germline CDR1 DFQATT, CDR2 SNEGSKA (reference sequence). The CDR3 is made up of 12 amino acids. Overall study findings and caveats: Most clonotypes that expanded in the thyroid above 0.001 also showed up in blood.

This clonotype was seen at least ten times. The antigen is unknown. Patients with uncontrolled infections, other autoimmune diseases, pregnancy or lactation were excluded. The source is a man aged 18 to 30 with Graves' hyperthyroidism. Sequencing used blood. The genes are TRBV20-1 and TRBJ2-7; TRBD1 agrees at 11 bases. CDR3 protein: CSAGTGGREQYF. The CDR3 bases are TGCAGTGCTGGGACAGGGGGTCGGGAGCAGTACTTC.